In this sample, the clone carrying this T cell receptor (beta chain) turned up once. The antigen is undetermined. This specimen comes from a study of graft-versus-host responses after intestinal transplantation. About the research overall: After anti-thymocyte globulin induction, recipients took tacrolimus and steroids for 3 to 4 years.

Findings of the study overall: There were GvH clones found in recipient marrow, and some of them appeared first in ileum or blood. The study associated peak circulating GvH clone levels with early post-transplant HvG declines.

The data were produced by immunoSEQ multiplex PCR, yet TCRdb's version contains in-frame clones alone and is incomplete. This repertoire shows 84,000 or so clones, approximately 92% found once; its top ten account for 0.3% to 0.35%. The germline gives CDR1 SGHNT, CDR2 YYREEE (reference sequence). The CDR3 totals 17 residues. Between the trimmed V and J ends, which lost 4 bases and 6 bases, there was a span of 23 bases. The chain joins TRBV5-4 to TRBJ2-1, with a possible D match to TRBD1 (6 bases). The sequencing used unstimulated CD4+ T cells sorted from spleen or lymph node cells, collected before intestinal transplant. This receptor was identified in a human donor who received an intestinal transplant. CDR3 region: CASSLMITGKRGNEQFF. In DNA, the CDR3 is TGTGCCAGCAGCCTAATGATAACAGGGAAAAGGGGCAATGAGCAGTTCTTC.